Below, 16 T cell receptor beta chains from the same sample are listed, as sequenced in a study of T cells in Graves' hyperthyroidism and ophthalmopathy. RNA transcripts yielded amplified TCR beta CDR3 regions. Primed by the HTBI set, a first-round RT-PCR was run on the TCR CDR3. MiXCR, run by TCRdb on the multiplex PCR reads, gives a single entry per CDR3 protein. The table shows around 340,000 distinct CDR3 sequences, with 15% to 20% occurring only once. The sequencing input was blood. The receptors originated from a woman in her twenties or thirties with Graves' hyperthyroidism that later progressed to Graves' ophthalmopathy.

This clonotype was seen more than once but under ten times. This chain joins TRBV6-2 or TRBV6-3 and TRBJ2-3, with D unclear. V was trimmed by 2 bases and J by 11 bases, leaving 14 bases between them. The CDR3 length is 13 residues. The germline V gene encodes CDR1 MNHEY and CDR2 SVGEGT. The CDR3 is CASSYAPLVEQYF. Here the CDR3 DNA reads TGTGCCAGCAGTTACGCCCCACTCGTTGAGCAGTATTTT.

At least ten counts were recorded for this clonotype. V is TRBV6-2 or TRBV6-3 and J is TRBJ1-1, with TRBD1 as a possible D gene (6 bases). Germline loops: CDR1 MNHEY, CDR2 SVGEGT. Trimming cost V 2 bases and J 1 base, with 11 bases left between them. The CDR3 consists of 15 residues. Here the CDR3 reads CASSYGDKENTEAFF. The CDR3, as DNA: TGTGCCAGCAGTTACGGGGACAAAGAGAACACTGAAGCTTTCTTT.

Points on this clonotype: The germline gene is not matched at one end of the junction; a read error may be the cause. The CDR3 sequence: CASSYSGNSGANVLTF. CDR3 sequence (DNA): TGTGCCAGCAGCTACTCCGGAAACTCTGGGGCCAACGTCCTGACTTTC. The chain couples TRBV6-2 or TRBV6-3 to TRBJ2-6; D is unclear. In germline, CDR1 is MNHEY, CDR2 SVGEGT. The CDR3 extends over 16 amino acids.

Ten or more counts support this clonotype. The chain links TRBV4-1 to TRBJ1-2, with D possibly being TRBD1 (5 bases). With 0 bases removed from V and 7 bases from J, the gap between germline ends came to 15 bases. Germline CDR1 reads MGHRA; CDR2 reads YSYEKL. The CDR3 consists of 15 residues. CDR3 in amino acids: CASSQDRGGVAGYTF. CDR3 DNA: TGCGCCAGCAGCCAAGATCGGGGAGGGGTCGCTGGCTACACCTTC.

This clonotype showed up many times. This chain uses TRBV2 with TRBJ2-5; TRBD2 matches 10 bases. The junction had 1 base not matched to a gene; V was cut back by 7 bases and J by 2 bases. The CDR3 length is 13 residues. CDR1 and CDR2 from the germline V gene are SNHLY and FYNNEI. The CDR3 DNA reads as TGTGCCAGCACTAGCGGGGGTCAAGAGACCCAGTACTTC. This translates into CASTSGGQETQYF. The whole variable domain, filled in from reference TRBV2 and TRBJ2-5, reads EPEVTQTPSHQVTQMGQEVILRCVPISNHLYFYWYRQILGQKVEFLVSFYNNEISEKSEIFDDQFSVERPDGSNFTLKIRSTKLEDSAMYFCASTSGGQETQYFGPGTRLLVL.

This clonotype was seen only once. This rearrangement joins TRBV18 to TRBJ2-7; D remains ambiguous. The V end lost 6 bases, the J end lost 6 bases, and 12 bases lay between the germline ends. CDR3 length: 12 residues. The V gene's germline CDR1 is KGHSH and CDR2 LQKENI. As DNA, the CDR3 is TGTGCCAGCTCCACCCTGAACGGCGAGCAGTACGTC. It is translated as CASSTLNGEQYV.

This clonotype was picked up many times. This chain uses TRBV6-5 with TRBJ2-3; D might be TRBD1 or TRBD2, each matching 6 bases. CDR3 size: 15 residues. V lost 2 bases and J 0 bases, leaving 9 bases between the germline ends. Germline CDR1 and CDR2: MNHEY and SVGAGI. CDR3: CASSYRGTSTDTQYF. DNA for the CDR3: TGTGCCAGCAGTTACAGGGGGACTAGCACAGATACGCAGTATTTT.

At least ten counts were recorded for this clonotype. The V and J genes are TRBV30 and TRBJ2-3, with D maybe TRBD2 (5 bases). The ends were cut back, 1 base at V and 6 bases at J, with 14 bases in the middle. The CDR3 extends over 14 amino acids. Germline V gene data show CDR1 as GTSNPN and CDR2 as SVGIG (reference sequence). The CDR3 DNA is TGTGCCTGGAGTGGACCCTCGGACTTCGATACGCAGTATTTT. Translated, it gives CAWSGPSDFDTQYF.

This clonotype was counted many times. Here the CDR3 DNA reads TGCGCCAGCAGCTTGGCCGGGGACAGGGTCCACGAGCAGTACTTC. Its translation: CASSLAGDRVHEQYF. This chain connects TRBV5-1 to TRBJ2-7; 9 bases are shared with TRBD1. CDR3 length: 15 residues. J was trimmed by 5 bases and V by 0 bases; bases with no gene match: 6. Germline CDR1 and CDR2: SGHRS and YFSETQ.

This clonotype appeared once. Possible read error: a much larger clone is one base away. The chain employs TRBV30 and TRBJ2-1; tentatively, D is TRBD1 or TRBD2 (5 bases each). CDR3 length: 15 amino acids. CDR1 GTSNPN and CDR2 SVGIG come from the germline V gene (reference sequence). The CDR3 DNA reads as TGTGCCTGGGGGACCGGACCCTTCTCCTACAATGAGCAGTCCTTC. This gives the protein CAWGTGPFSYNEQSF.

This clonotype was counted ten times or more. The rearrangement links TRBV28 to TRBJ2-7, with 10 positions matching TRBD2. CDR3 size: 14 residues. Germline assignment: CDR1 MDHEN and CDR2 SYDVKM. Losses at the gene ends were 5 bases for V and 5 bases for J; bases not matched to a gene: 6. Here the CDR3 reads CASSSGGALNEQYF. The CDR3 DNA is TGTGCCAGCAGTAGCGGGGGGGCCTTAAACGAGCAGTACTTC.

This clonotype was seen only a few times. The V gene is TRBV19, the J gene TRBJ1-2; tentative D call: TRBD1 (5 bases). V was clipped by 3 bases and J by 5 bases, with 16 bases between them. Germline V gene lookup returns CDR1 LNHDA and CDR2 SQIVND (reference sequence). The CDR3 runs to 15 residues. CDR3 protein: CASSMAEGTGYGYTF. The DNA of the CDR3 is TGTGCCAGTAGTATGGCTGAAGGGACTGGGTATGGCTACACCTTC.

This clonotype was counted at least ten times. The chain couples TRBV14 to TRBJ1-1; weak D call: TRBD1 (6 bases). Germline assignment: CDR1 SGHDN and CDR2 FVKESK. Trimming took 1 base from V and 1 from J, leaving 16 bases between them. The CDR3 length is 17 residues. DNA of the CDR3: TGTGCCAGCAGCCAAGTCGGAAGGGGGTTTGGGAACACTGAAGCTTTCTTT. As protein: CASSQVGRGFGNTEAFF.

This clonotype showed up many times. The V and J genes are TRBV2 and TRBJ2-7; 8 positions agree with TRBD1. V lost 3 bases, J lost 0 bases, and 13 bases stayed unmatched. This CDR3 spans 18 amino acids. CDR1 and CDR2 from the germline V gene are SNHLY and FYNNEI. The CDR3 protein is CASSEPFETGDTSYEQYF. The CDR3 DNA reads TGTGCCAGCAGTGAGCCCTTCGAGACAGGGGACACCTCCTACGAGCAGTACTTC.

In its sample, this clonotype was seen many times. The V and J genes are TRBV28 and TRBJ2-7; tentative D call: TRBD1 (5 bases). Per the germline V gene, CDR1 is MDHEN and CDR2 is SYDVKM. V was pared by 5 bases and J by 1 base, with 15 bases between. This CDR3 has 15 amino acids. The CDR3 here is CASSLPGQQSYEQYF. The CDR3 DNA is TGTGCCAGCAGTCTTCCAGGGCAACAATCCTACGAGCAGTACTTC.

This clonotype was picked up many times. DNA of the CDR3: TGTGCCAGCAAGAAGCGGGACAGTCTCACCGGGGAGCTGTTTTTT. This encodes CASKKRDSLTGELFF. The rearrangement joins TRBV7-9 to TRBJ2-2, with D possibly called TRBD1 or TRBD2 (7 bases each). Germline V gives CDR1 SEHNR, CDR2 FQNEAQ (reference sequence). This CDR3 contains 15 residues. V dropped 7 bases and J dropped 4 bases, with 16 bases sitting between them.